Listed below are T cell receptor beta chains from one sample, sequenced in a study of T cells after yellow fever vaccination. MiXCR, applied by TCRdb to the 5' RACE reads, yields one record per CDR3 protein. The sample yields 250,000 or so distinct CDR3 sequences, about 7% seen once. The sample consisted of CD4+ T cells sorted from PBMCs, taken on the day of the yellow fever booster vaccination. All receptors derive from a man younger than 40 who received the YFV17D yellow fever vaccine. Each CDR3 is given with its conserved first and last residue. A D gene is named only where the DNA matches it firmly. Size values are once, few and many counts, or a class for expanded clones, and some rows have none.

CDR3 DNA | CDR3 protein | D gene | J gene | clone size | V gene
TGCGCCAGCAGCTTGGCCGCCGGGAGCTTCTACGAGCAGTACTTC | CASSLAAGSFYEQYF | - | TRBJ2-7 | many | TRBV5-1
TGTGCCAGCAGCCCCCGGACTAGCGAGTCATACAATGAGCAGTTCTTC | CASSPRTSESYNEQFF | TRBD2 | TRBJ2-1 | - | TRBV7-6
TGTGCCAGCAGCTCGGCCGGGACAAACACAGATACGCAGTATTTT | CASSSAGTNTDTQYF | - | TRBJ2-3 | - | TRBV7-2
TGCAGCGTTGAAATGCGGGAGAGCTCCTACAATGAGCAGTTCTTC | CSVEMRESSYNEQFF | TRBD2 | TRBJ2-1 | - | TRBV29-1
TGTGCCAGCAGGATCAGAGGCCACAGGTTGAACACTGAAGCTTTCTTT | CASRIRGHRLNTEAFF | - | TRBJ1-1 | - | TRBV5-6
TGTGCCAGCAGCCGCTCAGGGGGTTACGAGCAGTACTTC | CASSRSGGYEQYF | TRBD1 | TRBJ2-7 | - | TRBV7-8
TGTGCCAGCTCACCGAACAGGGGGCGTTCTTGGGATGGCTACACCTTC | CASSPNRGRSWDGYTF | TRBD1 | TRBJ1-2 | few | TRBV18
TGCAGTGCTAGAGATGGTGGGGTGGGAGAAGAGACCCAGTACTTC | CSARDGGVGEETQYF | - | TRBJ2-5 | - | TRBV20-1
TGCAGTGCTAACCGAGGGAGGCCGACCTACGAGCAGTACTTC | CSANRGRPTYEQYF | - | TRBJ2-7 | few | TRBV20-1
TGCAGTGCTAGAGATTCCCAGGGGGCTAATGAGCAGTTCTTC | CSARDSQGANEQFF | TRBD1 | TRBJ2-1 | many | TRBV20-1
TGTGCCAGCAGCTTGGAAGCGGGAGGGTCGCGGGAGACCCAGTACTTC | CASSLEAGGSRETQYF | TRBD2 | TRBJ2-5 | many | TRBV11-1
TGTGCCAGCAGGGCCAGGGGGCTTTCCTACAATGAGCAGTTCTTC | CASRARGLSYNEQFF | TRBD1 | TRBJ2-1 | many | TRBV6-1
TGTGCCAGCAGCCCAGGAGGCACAGGCCCAAAAAACATTCAGTACTTC | CASSPGGTGPKNIQYF | - | TRBJ2-4 | many | TRBV14
TGCGCCAGCAGCCCCAGGGAATCCACAGATACGCAGTATTTT | CASSPRESTDTQYF | - | TRBJ2-3 | many | TRBV5-1
TGTGCCAGCAGTTCCCAACGTAGGGAGCAGTACTTC | CASSSQRREQYF | - | TRBJ2-7 | - | TRBV6-2/TRBV6-3
TGTGCCAGCTCACCCAATCAGGCGGAAGACGAGCAGTACTTC | CASSPNQAEDEQYF | - | TRBJ2-7 | many | TRBV18
TGTGCCAGCAGCTCCAGGGGGATCACCTACGAGCAGTACTTC | CASSSRGITYEQYF | TRBD1 | TRBJ2-7 | few | TRBV5-4
TGTGCCAGCAGCCCCCTTCAGGGCAATCAGCCCCAGCATTTT | CASSPLQGNQPQHF | - | TRBJ1-5 | few | TRBV7-2
TGTGCCAGCCAGCCCGGGACAGGGAACTATGGCTACACCTTC | CASQPGTGNYGYTF | TRBD1 | TRBJ1-2 | - | TRBV12-3/TRBV12-4
TGTGCCACCTGGGACCCAAGACGAGGCACAGATACGCAGTATTTT | CATWDPRRGTDTQYF | - | TRBJ2-3 | few | TRBV28
TGCAGTGCTAGGGTAGAGCGGGAGGGCCCCTTGAGGGAGACCCAGTACTTC | CSARVEREGPLRETQYF | TRBD2 | TRBJ2-5 | - | TRBV20-1
TGTGCCAGCAGCCAAGGAATGAGCGGGACCTACTACGAGCAGTACTTC | CASSQGMSGTYYEQYF | TRBD2 | TRBJ2-7 | many | TRBV14
TGCGCCAGCAGCTTGGCCAGGGGGTCCTACGAGCAGTACTTC | CASSLARGSYEQYF | TRBD1 | TRBJ2-7 | many | TRBV5-1
TGCGCCAGCAGCTTCGACAACCAAGAGACCCAGTACTTC | CASSFDNQETQYF | - | TRBJ2-5 | - | TRBV5-1
TGTGCCAGCAGCTTAGCGGGAGGGCTAGACGAGCAGTACTTC | CASSLAGGLDEQYF | TRBD2 | TRBJ2-7 | few | TRBV7-2
TGCAGTGCTCCGGGACTAGCGGGTCAAGAGACCCAGTACTTC | CSAPGLAGQETQYF | TRBD2 | TRBJ2-5 | - | TRBV20-1
TGTGCCAGCAGCTTAAGGGGGACTAGCTTAGGCAATGAGCAGTTCTTC | CASSLRGTSLGNEQFF | TRBD2 | TRBJ2-1 | many | TRBV7-2
TGTGCCAGCAGTTACTCGTCAGACCTTGGCTACACCTTC | CASSYSSDLGYTF | - | TRBJ1-2 | - | TRBV6-2/TRBV6-3